These T cell receptor beta chains were read from a single sample in a study of blood T cells in healthy people across ages. Using its own MiXCR run on the 5' RACE reads, TCRdb lists one record per CDR3 protein. Among around 1,700,000 distinct CDR3 sequences, roughly 30% were seen once, and the ten largest hold 7.7%. The specimen sequenced was blood. The receptors originated from a woman between 25 and 40 years old in good health. CDR3s include the opening cysteine and the closing phenylalanine or tryptophan. The order of the fields is V gene, clone size, D gene, J gene, CDR3 DNA, CDR3 protein. A D gene is named only where the DNA matches it firmly. Only some rows state a clone size, as once, few, many or a class for expanded clones.

V gene: TRBV30; clone size: NA; D gene: NA; J gene: TRBJ1-1; CDR3 DNA: TGTGCCTGGAGTGTACGGGACTACCCCCTGAACACTGAAGCTTTCTTT; CDR3 protein: CAWSVRDYPLNTEAFF
V gene: TRBV20-1; clone size: few; D gene: TRBD2; J gene: TRBJ2-5; CDR3 DNA: TGCAGTGCTAATCTCCCACTAGCGGGGGGAGAGACCCAGTACTTC; CDR3 protein: CSANLPLAGGETQYF
V gene: TRBV6-5; clone size: few; D gene: NA; J gene: TRBJ1-3; CDR3 DNA: TGTGCCAGCAGCTCTACGCGGGGGGTAGGGAACACCATATATTTT; CDR3 protein: CASSSTRGVGNTIYF
V gene: TRBV6-2/TRBV6-3; clone size: few; D gene: NA; J gene: TRBJ2-1; CDR3 DNA: TGCGCGGTGAGCAGCTCCTACAATGAGCAGTTCTTC; CDR3 protein: CAVSSSYNEQFF
V gene: TRBV20-1; clone size: NA; D gene: NA; J gene: TRBJ1-2; CDR3 DNA: TGCAGTGCTAGTAGTTCGTACTATGGCTACACCTTC; CDR3 protein: CSASSSYYGYTF
V gene: TRBV6-5; clone size: NA; D gene: NA; J gene: TRBJ2-3; CDR3 DNA: TGTGCCGGCAGTTATGAGGGCCCCGATACGCAGTATTTT; CDR3 protein: CAGSYEGPDTQYF
V gene: TRBV6-5; clone size: few; D gene: NA; J gene: TRBJ1-1; CDR3 DNA: TGTGCCAGCACCCCGGTAGGGGCTTCGGGCACTGAAGCTTTCTTT; CDR3 protein: CASTPVGASGTEAFF
V gene: TRBV24-1; clone size: NA; D gene: NA; J gene: TRBJ2-1; CDR3 DNA: TGTGCCACCAGTGATTCCCTTCGAGAGCAGTTCTTC; CDR3 protein: CATSDSLREQFF
V gene: TRBV5-1; clone size: NA; D gene: TRBD2; J gene: TRBJ2-5; CDR3 DNA: TGCACCAGCTCCCCTAGCGGGGAAGAGACCCAGTACTTC; CDR3 protein: CTSSPSGEETQYF
V gene: TRBV6-5; clone size: few; D gene: NA; J gene: TRBJ1-2; CDR3 DNA: NA; CDR3 protein: CASSWGQGARGTF